The 27 T cell receptor beta chains below come from one sample, sequenced in a study of T cells in Graves' hyperthyroidism and ophthalmopathy. RNA transcripts were the template for amplifying TCR beta CDR3 regions. Carried out on the TCR CDR3, a first-round RT-PCR used the HTBI primer set. TCRdb re-derived calls from the multiplex PCR reads in MiXCR, one entry per CDR3 protein. The table lists 450,000 to 700,000 distinct CDR3 sequences, about 43% of them singletons. Specimen: peripheral blood or thyroid tissue (not recorded which). These receptors came from an adult woman with Graves' disease, either hyperthyroidism or ophthalmopathy (not recorded which).

This clonotype was counted between two and nine times. The V call is TRBV15, the J call TRBJ2-5, with D perhaps TRBD1 or TRBD2 (5 bases each). The germline gives CDR1 LNHNV, CDR2 YYDKDF (reference sequence). Trimming shortened V by 3 bases and J by 5 bases, and 22 bases separated the two germline ends. CDR3 length equals 17 residues. CDR3: CATSRGIGVGVHETQYF. The CDR3 nucleotides read TGTGCCACCAGCAGGGGGATCGGGGTGGGGGTCCATGAGACCCAGTACTTC.

The genes are TRBV7-9 and TRBJ1-2, with D unclear. Germline V gene sequence: CDR1 SEHNR, CDR2 FQNEAQ (reference sequence). This CDR3 has 11 amino acids. V lost 7 bases and J 8 bases, leaving 11 bases between the germline ends. This chain's CDR3 is CASIPPSGYTF. The CDR3, as DNA: TGTGCCAGCATCCCCCCTTCGGGCTACACCTTC.

The chain couples TRBV10-3 to TRBJ2-7; D is ambiguous. The germline CDR1 and CDR2 sequences are ENHRY and SYGVKD. V lost 6 bases and J 5 bases, leaving 17 bases between the germline ends. This CDR3 contains 14 residues. CDR3 residues: CAISSGPPRDEQYF. As DNA, the CDR3 is TGTGCCATCAGCTCGGGTCCCCCCCGGGACGAGCAGTACTTC.

The rearrangement joins TRBV7-9 to TRBJ2-5; D ambiguous. V gave up 5 bases and J gave up 4 bases, with 11 bases separating them. Germline CDR1 reads SEHNR; CDR2 reads FQNEAQ (reference sequence). The CDR3 sequence is 13 residues long. The CDR3 protein is CASSTTVTETQYF. For the CDR3, the DNA is TGTGCCAGCAGCACAACAGTTACAGAGACCCAGTACTTC.

V is TRBV2 and J is TRBJ2-1; 10 nucleotides agree with TRBD2. CDR3 length: 18 amino acids. Germline values: CDR1 SNHLY, CDR2 FYNNEI. After removal of 7 bases from V and 1 base from J, the junction contained 13 bases not matched to a gene. For the CDR3, the DNA is TGTGCCAGCAACCCGGGACTAGCGTCTGGGTGGTCCTACAATGAGCAGTTCTTC. This gives the protein CASNPGLASGWSYNEQFF.

This clonotype was counted many times. This chain uses TRBV5-1 with TRBJ1-2; D is unclear. With 0 bases removed from V and 8 bases from J, the gap between germline ends came to 11 bases. CDR1 SGHRS and CDR2 YFSETQ come from the germline V gene. The CDR3 spans 13 residues. The CDR3 spells CASSLDPQGGYTF. CDR3 nucleotides: TGCGCCAGCAGCTTGGACCCCCAAGGCGGCTACACCTTC.

The genes are TRBV7-9 and TRBJ2-2; perhaps TRBD2 as D (6 bases). The CDR3 totals 13 residues. Germline V gene data show CDR1 as SEHNR and CDR2 as FQNEAQ (reference sequence). V lost 2 bases to trimming and J lost 8 bases, with 9 bases between them. CDR3 nucleotide sequence: TGTGCCAGCAGCTTAACTAGCTCGGGGGAGCTGTTTTTT. Its translation: CASSLTSSGELFF.

In DNA, the CDR3 is TGTGCCAGCAGGCGGGTTGGGGAAAAACTGTTTTTT. This sequence encodes CASRRVGEKLFF. V and J are TRBV7-8 and TRBJ1-4; unclear D gene. The CDR3 runs 12 residues. Germline CDR1 reads SGHVS; CDR2 reads FQNEAQ. V was shortened by 6 bases and J by 8 bases, with 10 bases between the two germline ends.

This clonotype was counted between two and nine times. A junction boundary mismatches the germline segment, possibly from a read error. The chain joins TRBV20-1 to TRBJ2-2, with D perhaps matching TRBD2 (5 bases). This CDR3 is 15 amino acids long. Germline CDR1 and CDR2: DFQATT and SNEGSKA (reference sequence). The CDR3, as DNA: TGCAGTGCTAGAGGAGGGATGGGGAACACTGGGGAGCTGTTTTTT. Its translation is CSARGGMGNTGELFF.

The table lists this clonotype with a few counts. Just one base apart from a much larger clone, this may be a read error. The chain is built from TRBV5-1 and TRBJ2-7; no clear D gene. CDR3 length: 14 residues. Germline CDR1 is SGHRS and CDR2 is YFSETQ. The CDR3 spells CANSLGADTYEQYF. The CDR3, as DNA: TGCGCCAACAGCTTGGGCGCGGATACCTACGAGCAGTACTTC.

This clonotype was seen a handful of times. The V and J genes are TRBV19 and TRBJ2-7; 7 bases are shared with TRBD1. The CDR3 is 12 amino acids. The V and J ends lost 6 bases and 4 bases, in that order; junction bases with no gene match: 3. Germline assignment: CDR1 LNHDA and CDR2 SQIVND (reference sequence). The CDR3 loop reads CASRQQGYEQYF. The CDR3 DNA is TGTGCCAGTAGGCAACAGGGGTACGAGCAGTACTTC.

The chain is built from TRBV7-9 and TRBJ2-7, with 13 positions matching TRBD2. V trimming: 5 bases; J trimming: 2 bases; junction bases outside the gene matches: 12. The germline gives CDR1 SEHNR, CDR2 FQNEAQ (reference sequence). CDR3 length: 18 residues. CDR3 coding DNA: TGTGCCAGCAGCCTCGCTGGACTAGCGGGAGTTGGGGCCTACGAGCAGTACTTC. It encodes CASSLAGLAGVGAYEQYF.

There are a few counts of this clonotype. The chain has TRBV9 and TRBJ1-1; D not certain. This CDR3 is 14 amino acids long. Per the germline V gene, CDR1 is SGDLS and CDR2 is YYNGEE. Trimming removed 4 bases from V and 4 bases from J, with 14 bases in between. In DNA form, the CDR3 reads TGTGCCAGCAGCCCGGACTGGCAGATCACTGAAGCTTTCTTT. It translates to CASSPDWQITEAFF.

The J gene is TRBJ2-5, the V gene TRBV20-1; 7 positions agree with TRBD2. V shed 2 bases and J 7 bases; nucleotides not matched to a gene: 7. Germline values: CDR1 DFQATT, CDR2 SNEGSKA (reference sequence). CDR3 length: 13 residues. CDR3: CSARHSASGTQYF. The CDR3 DNA reads TGCAGTGCTAGACATTCGGCTAGCGGGACCCAGTACTTC.

This clonotype was seen at least ten times. The CDR3 DNA follows: TGTGCCAGCAGTAACCGGGACAGGGGTGGGGCCAACGTCCTGACTTTC. It is translated as CASSNRDRGGANVLTF. This chain uses TRBV6-5 with TRBJ2-6, with 10 bases aligning to TRBD1. Germline V lookup: CDR1 MNHEY, CDR2 SVGAGI. Trimming cost V 5 bases and J 3 bases; bases outside gene matches: 4. The CDR3 is made up of 16 amino acids.

The chain recombines TRBV7-2 with TRBJ1-2; 11 nucleotides line up with TRBD1. The junction had 2 bases not matched to a gene; V was cut back by 5 bases and J by 3 bases. This CDR3 has 14 amino acids. Germline CDR1 and CDR2: SGHTA and FQGNSA. This CDR3 reads CASSQDRGHYGYTF. DNA for the CDR3: TGTGCCAGCAGCCAGGACAGGGGGCACTATGGCTACACCTTC.

Many counts were recorded for this clonotype. This chain joins TRBV10-3 and TRBJ1-3, with TRBD1 matching 9 bases. The CDR3 contains 16 residues. Germline trimming cut 5 bases from V and 7 bases from J; bases unmatched to any gene: 12. Looked up from germline, CDR1 is ENHRY and CDR2 is SYGVKD. CDR3 coding DNA: TGTGCCATCAGTCCCGGGACAGGGTTTAGCGGCAACACCATATATTTT. Translation: CAISPGTGFSGNTIYF.

Note on this clonotype: This may come from a read error, since a much larger clone is one base off. V and J are TRBV10-3 and TRBJ1-5; D is uncertain. CDR3 length: 15 residues. V lost 5 bases and J 0 bases, leaving 11 bases between the germline ends. In germline, CDR1 is ENHRY, CDR2 SYGVKD. CDR3 in amino acids: CAISLDLNSNQPQHF. Written as DNA, the CDR3 is TGTGCCATCAGTTTAGATTTGAATAGCAATCAGCCCCAGCATTTT.

This clonotype was seen at least ten times. V gene TRBV29-1 combines with J gene TRBJ2-7, with D unclear. Germline values: CDR1 SQVTM, CDR2 ANQGSEA. The CDR3 sequence is 13 residues long. Trimming pared 1 base from V and 4 bases from J, leaving 11 bases between. The CDR3 reads CSVEGAPTYEQYF. In DNA, the CDR3 is TGCAGCGTTGAAGGGGCCCCCACTTACGAGCAGTACTTC.

V and J are TRBV2 and TRBJ1-2, with 7 nucleotides matching TRBD1. This CDR3 has 15 residues. Germline values: CDR1 SNHLY, CDR2 FYNNEI. Trimming cost V 3 bases and J 6 bases; bases outside gene matches: 10. The CDR3 protein is CASSDLQGGLNGYTF. DNA for the CDR3: TGTGCCAGCAGTGACCTCCAGGGGGGGTTGAATGGCTACACCTTC.

This clonotype has at least ten counts. This sequence joins TRBV20-1 and TRBJ1-6; D perhaps matches TRBD1 (6 bases). Germline lookup yields CDR1 DFQATT and CDR2 SNEGSKA (reference sequence). The CDR3 is 13 residues long. The V end was cut by 6 bases, the J end by 6 bases, with 12 bases between. CDR3 bases: TGCAGTGCGACAACAGGGAGTAATTCACCCCTCCACTTT. This encodes CSATTGSNSPLHF.

The V and J genes are TRBV2 and TRBJ2-7; no reliable D call. CDR1 is SNHLY, CDR2 FYNNEI, per germline. The germline V and J ends were trimmed by 1 base and 7 bases, with 8 bases remaining between them. The CDR3 runs to 12 residues. The CDR3 nucleotides are TGTGCCAGCAGTGAAGGCAGCATTGAGCAGTACTTC. Translating it yields CASSEGSIEQYF.

This clonotype has ten or more counts. V is TRBV9 and J is TRBJ2-2; 14 bases agree with TRBD2. This CDR3 is 18 amino acids long. J lost 7 bases, V lost 4 bases, and 12 bases had no gene match. Per germline, CDR1 SGDLS and CDR2 YYNGEE. The CDR3 sequence is CASSSGTSGSGPGGELFF. The CDR3 DNA follows: TGTGCCAGCAGCTCCGGGACTAGCGGGAGCGGACCAGGCGGGGAGCTGTTTTTT.

V and J are TRBV27 and TRBJ2-7; 8 nucleotides match TRBD2. V lost 2 bases, J lost 6 bases, and 9 bases stayed unmatched. There are 15 residues in the CDR3. Germline V gene data show CDR1 as MNHEY and CDR2 as SMNVEV (reference sequence). The DNA of the CDR3 is TGTGCCAGCAGTTTAACGGGAGGGCCTGGAAGCGAGCAGTACTTC. Residues: CASSLTGGPGSEQYF.

This clonotype was counted ten times or more. The chain combines TRBV20-1 with TRBJ2-3; 11 nucleotides align to TRBD2. Trimming removed 4 bases from V and 0 bases from J; junction bases left unmatched: 6. Germline V gene sequence: CDR1 DFQATT, CDR2 SNEGSKA (reference sequence). The CDR3 runs to 16 residues. CDR3 DNA: TGCAGTGCTACCCGGGTAGCGGGAGGGAGCACAGATACGCAGTATTTT. Amino acid sequence: CSATRVAGGSTDTQYF.

J is TRBJ1-6 and V is TRBV7-2, with 11 bases aligning to TRBD1. Germline trimming cut 1 base from V and 5 bases from J; bases unmatched to any gene: 4. In germline, CDR1 is SGHTA, CDR2 FQGNSA. This CDR3 spans 17 amino acids. The DNA of the CDR3 is TGTGCCAGCAGCTTAGACGGACAGGGGGCAAATAATTCACCCCTCCACTTT. Encoded protein: CASSLDGQGANNSPLHF.

This clonotype was seen once. The V and J genes are TRBV7-3 and TRBJ2-2; D might be TRBD1 (6 bases). Trimming shortened V by 2 bases and J by 7 bases, and 20 bases separated the two germline ends. The CDR3 has 17 residues. CDR1 SGHTA and CDR2 FQGTGA come from the germline V gene. The DNA of the CDR3 is TGTGCCAGCAGCTTAGGGGGCGCGAAGGGTAGGGACGGGGAGCTGTTTTTT. This gives the protein CASSLGGAKGRDGELFF.